Each of the 2 T cell receptor beta chains below was sequenced from the same sample in a study of T cell responses to AZD1222 COVID-19 vaccine (dated by TCRdb to the early 2020s). The label giving this sample's time point can be read as: baseline before first vaccination. To prepare the library, the immunoSEQ multiplex PCR assay was applied. In TCRdb, the immuneACCESS table is reduced to in-frame sequences with V and J assigned. These tables do not hold every clone; where another copy was compared, an unresolved V gene accounts for under half, and the others remain unexplained. The sample table lists 95,000 to 100,000 clones, about 86% of them with a count of one. The ten biggest clones cover roughly 1.4% of the sample. The specimen comprised peripheral blood, sampled on day 0 of AZD1222 vaccination. The receptors originated from an adult in good health.

The chain uses TRBV10-3 and TRBJ1-6; no clear D gene. With 6 bases removed from V and 8 bases from J, the gap between germline ends came to 8 bases. The germline V gene encodes CDR1 ENHRY and CDR2 SYGVKD. The CDR3 contains 12 residues. The chain's CDR3 is CAIREPHSPLHF. The CDR3 DNA is TGTGCCATCAGGGAGCCCCATTCACCCCTCCACTTT.

In its sample, this clone was seen once. The chain employs TRBV24-1 and TRBJ1-6, with a weak D call TRBD1 (5 bases). This CDR3 spans 13 amino acids. V lost 0 bases and J 13 bases, leaving 9 bases between the germline ends. Germline assignment: CDR1 KGHDR and CDR2 SFDVKD. CDR3 sequence reads: CATSDLRGGPLHF. In DNA form, the CDR3 reads TGTGCCACCAGTGATTTGAGGGGAGGTCCCCTCCACTTT.